The next 3 T cell receptor beta chains were all read from a single sample in a study of vaccination and CD4 T cells after COVID-19. An Oncomine TCR Beta short-read assay was used to sequence the DNA from cultured CD4+ T cells. TCRdb ran MiXCR on the PCR reads and lists one entry per CDR3 protein. The profile shows around 14,000 distinct CDR3 sequences, approximately 25% of them singletons. Antigens for these TCRs are unknown. Documented treatment: roughly ten-day PBMC culture with coronavirus spike peptide pools or control peptides (ViraFEST assay). The sample here was CD4+ T cells from blood, cultured in vitro, taken after SARS-CoV-2 vaccination. The receptors here all came from a human donor who had recovered from COVID-19.

This clonotype has just a few counts. V usage is TRBV20-1 and J usage is TRBJ2-7, with a weak D call TRBD2 (6 bases). Trimming took 4 bases from V and 3 from J, leaving 10 bases between them. Germline-derived CDR1 and CDR2 are DFQATT and SNEGSKA (reference sequence). This CDR3 region has 12 residues. This CDR3 is CSAIPGSYEQYF. The DNA for the CDR3 is TGCAGTGCTATACCCGGGAGCTACGAGCAGTACTTC.

The CDR3 nucleotides are TGTGCCAGCAGCCGACAGGTCATGAACACTGAAGCTTTCTTT. The encoded protein is CASSRQVMNTEAFF. The gene calls are TRBV7-2 and TRBJ1-1, with TRBD1 as a possible D gene (6 bases). This CDR3 is built from 14 residues. Per the germline V gene, CDR1 is SGHTA and CDR2 is FQGNSA. Trimming took off 5 bases at V and 0 bases at J, with 10 bases between the two ends. Together with reference TRBV7-2 and TRBJ1-1, the CDR3 gives the full variable domain: GAGVSQSPSNKVTEKGKDVELRCDPISGHTALYWYRQSLGQGLEFLIYFQGNSAPDKSGLPSDRFSAERTGGSVSTLTIQRTQQEDSAVYLCASSRQVMNTEAFFGQGTRLTVV.

This clonotype has only a few counts. CDR3 sequence: CASSYSSGQGSKNIQYF. The CDR3 DNA reads as TGTGCCAGCAGTTACTCGTCCGGACAGGGGAGCAAAAACATTCAGTACTTC. This chain links TRBV6-5 with TRBJ2-4, with TRBD1 identical over 9 bases. The germline gives CDR1 MNHEY, CDR2 SVGAGI. This CDR3 has 17 residues. J gave up 3 bases and V 0 bases, and 6 bases lay outside the gene matches.